A selection of T cell receptor beta chains follows, all from one sample in a study of CD8+CD57+ T cells in acquired aplastic anemia. TCRdb re-called the reads through MiXCR, storing one row per CDR3 protein. Altogether around 170,000 distinct CDR3 sequences are present, more than 45% being singletons, with the ten largest covering over 7.5%. The sequenced sample was sorted CD4+, CD8+, or CD8+CD57+ T cells (not recorded which) from PBMCs. These receptors were obtained from a human donor with aplastic anemia. Each CDR3 is given with its conserved first and last residue. Fields, in order: D gene, V gene, clone size, J gene, CDR3 protein, CDR3 DNA. The D gene is left open where the match is weak. The size of a clone is reported for some rows only, either as once, few or many, or as a class for expanded clones.

D: .
V: TRBV24-1
size: .
J: TRBJ2-3
CDR3: CATSDARLSTDTQYF
DNA: TGTGCCACCAGTGATGCCAGGCTTAGCACAGATACGCAGTATTTT

D: .
V: TRBV7-2
size: many
J: TRBJ2-3
CDR3: CASSRPYLTDTQYF
DNA: TGTGCCAGCAGTCGTCCGTACCTCACAGATACGCAGTATTTT

D: .
V: TRBV5-1
size: many
J: TRBJ1-4
CDR3: CASSLAAYEKLFF
DNA: TGCGCCAGCAGCCTGGCTGCGTATGAAAAACTGTTTTTT

D: TRBD2
V: TRBV19
size: few
J: TRBJ2-1
CDR3: CASSIPAGGYNEQFF
DNA: TGTGCCAGTAGTATTCCAGCGGGGGGGTACAATGAGCAGTTCTTC

D: .
V: TRBV12-3/TRBV12-4
size: .
J: TRBJ2-7
CDR3: CASSLQQSYEQYF
DNA: TGTGCCAGCAGTTTACAGCAGTCCTACGAGCAGTACTTC

D: TRBD1
V: TRBV19
size: many
J: TRBJ1-1
CDR3: CASSPGGWNTEAFF
DNA: TGTGCCAGTAGCCCAGGGGGATGGAACACTGAAGCTTTCTTT

D: .
V: TRBV20-1
size: .
J: TRBJ2-5
CDR3: CSAKRGAEGTQYF
DNA: TGCAGTGCAAAAAGGGGGGCTGAAGGGACCCAGTACTTC

D: .
V: TRBV19
size: once
J: TRBJ2-1
CDR3: CASSQSNSYNEQFF
DNA: TGTGCCAGTAGTCAGTCAAACTCCTACAATGAGCAGTTCTTC

D: TRBD1
V: TRBV5-5
size: many
J: TRBJ1-6
CDR3: CASSFPGQPSNSPLHF
DNA: TGTGCCAGCAGCTTTCCGGGACAGCCGTCAAATTCACCCCTCCACTTT

D: TRBD2
V: TRBV5-6
size: .
J: TRBJ2-3
CDR3: CASSFRTSGRPSTDTQYF
DNA: TGTGCCAGCAGCTTTCGGACTAGCGGGAGGCCCAGCACAGATACGCAGTATTTT

D: .
V: TRBV10-1
size: few
J: TRBJ1-6
CDR3: CASSDGSYNSPLHF
DNA: TGCGCCAGCAGTGACGGTTCCTATAATTCACCCCTCCACTTT

D: TRBD1
V: TRBV5-1
size: many
J: TRBJ1-4
CDR3: CASSFGQGALDQLFF
DNA: TGCGCCAGCAGCTTCGGACAGGGGGCTTTAGATCAACTGTTTTTT

D: .
V: TRBV2
size: .
J: TRBJ2-1
CDR3: CASSRRTEQFF
DNA: TGTGCCAGCAGTCGACGTACTGAGCAGTTCTTC

D: .
V: TRBV24-1
size: .
J: TRBJ2-7
CDR3: CATSASGSYEQYF
DNA: TGTGCCACCAGTGCTTCCGGAAGCTACGAGCAGTACTTC

D: .
V: TRBV19
size: .
J: TRBJ1-5
CDR3: CASIPAPGVDQPQHF
DNA: TGTGCCAGTATTCCGGCTCCCGGGGTTGATCAGCCCCAGCATTTT

D: .
V: TRBV2
size: .
J: TRBJ1-3
CDR3: CASTRRGSGNTIYF
DNA: TGTGCCAGCACCAGGAGGGGTTCCGGAAACACCATATATTTT

D: .
V: TRBV19
size: many
J: TRBJ1-3
CDR3: CASMKRSSGNTIYF
DNA: TGTGCCAGTATGAAAAGGTCCTCTGGAAACACCATATATTTT

D: TRBD2
V: TRBV19
size: .
J: TRBJ2-5
CDR3: CASRPGLAGAGTQYF
DNA: TGTGCCAGTCGTCCGGGGCTAGCGGGAGCGGGGACCCAGTACTTC

D: TRBD1
V: TRBV2
size: .
J: TRBJ1-2
CDR3: CASKQGTYGYTF
DNA: TGTGCCAGCAAACAGGGGACATATGGCTACACCTTC

D: .
V: TRBV2
size: many
J: TRBJ2-7
CDR3: CASSEQGYSYEQYF
DNA: TGTGCCAGCAGTGAACAGGGATATTCCTACGAGCAGTACTTC

D: .
V: TRBV4-1
size: .
J: TRBJ1-6
CDR3: CASSPSERGSGYNSPLHF
DNA: TGCGCCAGCAGCCCCTCGGAGAGGGGCAGCGGTTATAATTCACCCCTCCACTTT

D: TRBD1
V: TRBV6-1
size: .
J: TRBJ1-6
CDR3: CASSLGQGAVRAPLHF
DNA: TGTGCCAGCAGCCTCGGACAGGGGGCTGTAAGGGCACCCCTCCACTTT

D: TRBD1
V: TRBV9
size: .
J: TRBJ1-6
CDR3: CASSVDGGGRGYSPLHF
DNA: TGTGCCAGCAGCGTAGACGGAGGAGGCAGGGGGTATTCACCCCTCCACTTT

D: .
V: TRBV20-1
size: .
J: TRBJ1-4
CDR3: CSARRGTGGEKLFF
DNA: TGCAGTGCTAGACGAGGGACCGGTGGGGAAAAACTGTTTTTT

D: .
V: TRBV9
size: many
J: TRBJ1-1
CDR3: CASSVVLRGGRESEAFF
DNA: TGTGCCAGCAGCGTAGTCCTCCGCGGGGGTCGAGAATCTGAAGCTTTCTTT

D: .
V: TRBV7-9
size: .
J: TRBJ2-7
CDR3: CASRADAREQYF
DNA: TGTGCCAGCAGGGCTGACGCTCGAGAGCAGTACTTC

D: .
V: TRBV5-1
size: many
J: TRBJ2-5
CDR3: CASSRPTETQYF
DNA: TGCGCCAGCAGCCGACCGACGGAGACCCAGTACTTC

D: .
V: TRBV3-1
size: .
J: TRBJ2-3
CDR3: CASSQRLVTGRDSDTQYF
DNA: TGTGCCAGCAGCCAACGTCTTGTTACAGGGAGGGATTCAGATACGCAGTATTTT

D: TRBD1
V: TRBV5-1
size: .
J: TRBJ1-1
CDR3: CASSLPGGYTEAFF
DNA: TGCGCCAGCAGCTTACCAGGGGGTTACACTGAAGCTTTCTTT

D: TRBD1
V: TRBV15
size: .
J: TRBJ1-1
CDR3: CATSSLPDRGPEAFF
DNA: TGTGCCACCAGCAGCCTACCGGACAGGGGGCCTGAAGCTTTCTTT